These 27 T cell receptor beta chains share one sample of origin, sequenced in a study of T cell responses to AZD1222 COVID-19 vaccine. Some clones are missing from TCRdb's copy, which holds only in-frame ones; the method was immunoSEQ multiplex PCR. The sample yields roughly 110,000 clones, over 80% seen once. Sequencing used peripheral blood, obtained 28 days after the second AZD1222 dose. These receptors were taken from an adult who received the AZD1222 COVID-19 vaccine.

The gene calls are TRBV6-5 and TRBJ2-7; D is unclear. This CDR3 contains 16 residues. Germline CDR1 is MNHEY and CDR2 is SVGAGI. V shed 0 bases and J shed 2 bases, with 14 bases lying between them. The CDR3 loop reads CASSYSYEINTYEQYF. DNA of the CDR3: TGTGCCAGCAGTTACTCGTACGAAATCAACACCTACGAGCAGTACTTC.

V usage is TRBV6-5 and J usage is TRBJ1-1, with D maybe TRBD1 (6 bases). In germline, CDR1 is MNHEY, CDR2 SVGAGI. CDR3 length: 15 amino acids. Trimming shortened V by 6 bases and J by 1 base, and 15 bases separated the two germline ends. CDR3 nucleotides: TGTGCCAGCAGCCCCGATTGGACAGAGAACACTGAAGCTTTCTTT. It translates to CASSPDWTENTEAFF.

CDR3 in DNA: TGTGCCAGCTCACCTCGAGTGACGTTTCAGCCCCAGCATTTT. It specifies CASSPRVTFQPQHF. The chain has TRBV18 and TRBJ1-5, with D hard to call. CDR3 size: 14 residues. Germline V gene data show CDR1 as KGHSH and CDR2 as LQKENI. The V end lost 3 bases, the J end lost 6 bases, and 12 bases lay between the germline ends. Drawing the rest from reference TRBV18 and TRBJ1-5, the complete variable domain is NAGVMQNPRHLVRRRGQEARLRCSPMKGHSHVYWYRQLPEEGLKFMVYLQKENIIDESGMPKERFSAEFPKEGPSILRIQQVVRGDSAAYFCASSPRVTFQPQHFGDGTRLSIL.

The chain recombines TRBV7-9 with TRBJ1-1; D not resolved. Germline lookup yields CDR1 SEHNR and CDR2 FQNEAQ (reference sequence). Trimming removed 1 base from V and 8 bases from J, with 20 bases in between. The CDR3 spans 16 residues. In DNA, the CDR3 is TGTGCCAGCAGCTTAGATGCGTTAATTTCGGCCGTCGAAGCTTTCTTT. Translation gives CASSLDALISAVEAFF.

This chain connects TRBV6-2 or TRBV6-3 to TRBJ2-7; TRBD2 might be the D (6 bases). V was trimmed by 4 bases and J by 5 bases, leaving 15 bases between them. From germline, CDR1 is MNHEY and CDR2 SVGEGT. The CDR3 is made up of 14 amino acids. This CDR3 reads CASSSSRENDEQYF. The DNA of the CDR3 is TGTGCCAGCAGTTCCTCCCGGGAGAACGACGAGCAGTACTTC.

This chain links TRBV10-2 with TRBJ2-5; D is unclear. CDR1 and CDR2 (germline): WSHSY, SAAADI. The ends were cut back, 3 bases at V and 4 bases at J, with 15 bases in the middle. The CDR3 consists of 15 residues. In DNA form, the CDR3 reads TGCGCCAGCAGTGATATAACCCCAGGCGGAGAGACCCAGTACTTC. The encoded protein is CASSDITPGGETQYF.

V is TRBV27 and J is TRBJ1-6; D remains ambiguous. Per the germline V gene, CDR1 is MNHEY and CDR2 is SMNVEV (reference sequence). The CDR3 covers 16 residues. Trimming pared 0 bases from V and 9 bases from J, leaving 15 bases between. The CDR3 reads CASSLSPTWAASPLHF. As DNA, the CDR3 is TGTGCCAGCAGTTTATCTCCGACATGGGCCGCTTCACCCCTCCACTTT.

CDR3 sequence reads: CASSLYLNTEAFF. The DNA for the CDR3 is TGTGCCAGCAGCCTCTACTTGAACACTGAAGCTTTCTTT. V is TRBV7-2 and J is TRBJ1-1, with unresolved D. The CDR3 contains 13 residues. Germline values: CDR1 SGHTA, CDR2 FQGNSA. V was shortened by 5 bases and J by 0 bases, with 7 bases between the two germline ends.

The chain joins TRBV7-9 to TRBJ1-6; D ambiguous. V dropped 1 base and J dropped 0 bases, with 7 bases sitting between them. The CDR3 sequence is 16 residues long. Germline CDR1 and CDR2: SEHNR and FQNEAQ (reference sequence). The CDR3 loop is CASSLDRGSYNSPLHF. The CDR3 nucleotides read TGTGCCAGCAGCTTAGACAGAGGCTCCTATAATTCACCCCTCCACTTT.

The chain carries TRBV5-6 and TRBJ2-7; 10 bases fit TRBD1. Losses at the gene ends were 4 bases for V and 7 bases for J; bases not matched to a gene: 8. CDR1 and CDR2 (germline): SGHDT, YYEEEE. CDR3 length: 14 residues. The chain's CDR3 is CASSKPGQGLEQYF. The CDR3 DNA reads TGTGCCAGCAGCAAACCGGGACAGGGGTTAGAGCAGTACTTC.

The genes are TRBV12-3 or TRBV12-4 and TRBJ1-5; possibly TRBD1 for D (5 bases). V was clipped by 8 bases and J by 7 bases, with 15 bases between them. The CDR3 is made up of 13 amino acids. CDR3 loop: CASGTREGQPQHF. The CDR3 coding sequence is TGTGCCAGCGGGACCCGGGAGGGACAGCCCCAGCATTTT.

The chain uses TRBV5-6 and TRBJ2-7; D not resolved. The CDR3 loop spans 13 amino acids. V lost 0 bases and J 3 bases, leaving 7 bases between the germline ends. Germline V lookup: CDR1 SGHDT, CDR2 YYEEEE. CDR3 sequence: CASSLVGFYEQYF. The CDR3 DNA reads TGTGCCAGCAGCTTGGTCGGGTTCTACGAGCAGTACTTC.

This chain links TRBV12-3 or TRBV12-4 with TRBJ2-1; D gene ambiguous. CDR3 length: 12 residues. Between the trimmed V and J ends, which lost 3 bases and 6 bases, there was a span of 6 bases. DNA for the CDR3: TGTGCCAGCAGTTTCCTAGGCAATGAGCAGTTCTTC. The encoded protein is CASSFLGNEQFF.

For this clone: This specimen includes other DNA sequences encoding the same CDR3. This chain uses TRBV7-9 with TRBJ2-1; TRBD2 matches at 7 bases. V shed 5 bases and J 1 base; nucleotides not matched to a gene: 2. Germline loops: CDR1 SEHNR, CDR2 FQNEAQ (reference sequence). The CDR3 consists of 14 residues. CDR3 amino acids: CASSLGGSYNEQFF. The CDR3 nucleotides are TGTGCCAGCAGCCTGGGAGGGTCCTACAATGAGCAGTTCTTC. The complete variable domain, with remaining parts taken from reference TRBV7-9 and TRBJ2-1, reads DTGVSQNPRHKITKRGQNVTFRCDPISEHNRLYWYRQTLGQGPEFLTYFQNEAQLEKSRLLSDRFSAERPKGSFSTLEIQRTEQGDSAMYLCASSLGGSYNEQFFGPGTRLTVL.

The chain is built from TRBV7-2 and TRBJ1-2; possibly TRBD1 for D (5 bases). There are 14 residues in the CDR3. From germline, CDR1 is SGHTA and CDR2 FQGNSA. The V gene lost 0 bases and the J gene lost 0 bases, with 5 bases spanning the gap. In DNA, the CDR3 is TGTGCCAGCAGCTTAGCGACAGCTAACTATGGCTACACCTTC. Its protein is CASSLATANYGYTF.

The chain links TRBV11-3 to TRBJ2-1, with 12 bases fitting TRBD2. The germline V gene has CDR1 SGHNT and CDR2 YENEEA. The junction had 9 bases not matched to a gene; V was cut back by 6 bases and J by 9 bases. CDR3 size: 15 residues. CDR3 in amino acids: CASSTSGRYHGEQFF. The CDR3 nucleotides are TGTGCCAGCAGTACTAGCGGGAGGTATCATGGTGAGCAGTTCTTC. Based on the CDR3 plus reference TRBV11-3 and TRBJ2-1, the full variable domain is EAGVVQSPRYKIIEKKQPVAFWCNPISGHNTLYWYLQNLGQGPELLIRYENEEAVDDSQLPKDRFSAERLKGVDSTLKIQPAELGDSAVYLCASSTSGRYHGEQFFGPGTRLTVL.

The rearrangement joins TRBV7-8 to TRBJ1-1; weak D call: TRBD1 (6 bases). With 3 bases removed from V and 1 base from J, the gap between germline ends came to 12 bases. The CDR3 is made up of 15 amino acids. Germline V gene data show CDR1 as SGHVS and CDR2 as FQNEAQ. The CDR3 region is CASSFPGHSNTEAFF. Written as DNA, the CDR3 is TGTGCCAGCAGCTTCCCGGGACACTCGAACACTGAAGCTTTCTTT.

The chain employs TRBV6-2 or TRBV6-3 and TRBJ2-7; the match to TRBD2 covers 11 bases. CDR1 and CDR2 (germline): MNHEY, SVGEGT. This CDR3 contains 17 residues. With 2 bases clipped from V and 1 base from J, the junction kept 7 bases outside the gene matches. The CDR3 loop is CASSYGGTSGSSYEQYF. CDR3 sequence (DNA): TGTGCCAGCAGTTACGGCGGGACTAGCGGATCTTCCTACGAGCAGTACTTC.

V usage is TRBV6-4 and J usage is TRBJ1-6; 7 bases are a match to TRBD1. Trimming cost V 6 bases and J 10 bases; bases outside gene matches: 9. CDR1 is MRHNA and CDR2 is SNTAGT in the germline V gene. The CDR3 covers 14 residues. CDR3 protein: CASRIDREGSPLHF. The CDR3 DNA is TGTGCCAGCAGAATCGACAGGGAAGGCTCACCCCTCCACTTT.

The gene calls are TRBV3-1 (or the pseudogene TRBV3-2) and TRBJ1-2; D unclear. CDR3 length: 14 amino acids. Germline-derived CDR1 and CDR2 are LGHDT and YNNKEL (reference sequence). V dropped 4 bases and J dropped 2 bases, with 11 bases sitting between them. The CDR3 is CASSRLIGNYGYTF. The CDR3 bases are TGTGCCAGCAGCCGTTTAATCGGGAACTATGGCTACACCTTC.

V is TRBV28 and J is TRBJ2-7; possible D gene TRBD1, 6 bases. The ends were cut back, 3 bases at V and 7 bases at J, with 19 bases in the middle. Germline V gives CDR1 MDHEN, CDR2 SYDVKM. The CDR3 is 15 amino acids. Written as DNA, the CDR3 is TGTGCCAGCAGTTTGGGGGCAGGGGCACCCCGGGAGCAGTACTTC. It specifies CASSLGAGAPREQYF.

The rearrangement joins TRBV3-1 (or the pseudogene TRBV3-2) to TRBJ1-1, with D perhaps TRBD1 (5 bases). This CDR3 has 14 residues. Germline loops: CDR1 LGHDT, CDR2 YNNKEL (reference sequence). Trimming took 5 bases from V and 4 from J, leaving 14 bases between them. DNA of the CDR3: TGTGCCAGCAGCGCCGTCCGGGGGTCCACTGAAGCTTTCTTT. This gives the protein CASSAVRGSTEAFF.

This chain joins TRBV2 and TRBJ2-7, with D uncertain. The germline V gene encodes CDR1 SNHLY and CDR2 FYNNEI. This CDR3 region has 13 residues. Trimming removed 4 bases from V and 0 bases from J, with 7 bases in between. For the CDR3, the DNA is TGTGCCAGCAGTGGTAGCTACTCCTACGAGCAGTACTTC. Its protein is CASSGSYSYEQYF.

The chain joins TRBV9 to TRBJ1-2; 8 bases align to TRBD1. After removal of 0 bases from V and 0 bases from J, the junction contained 4 bases not matched to a gene. Germline values: CDR1 SGDLS, CDR2 YYNGEE. CDR3 length: 16 residues. The CDR3 reads CASSVGTGSPNYGYTF. DNA for the CDR3: TGTGCCAGCAGCGTAGGGACAGGGAGTCCTAACTATGGCTACACCTTC.

The V call is TRBV19, the J call TRBJ2-6; D is undetermined. The length of the CDR3 is 15 residues. The germline V and J ends were trimmed by 3 bases and 0 bases, with 6 bases remaining between them. The germline gives CDR1 LNHDA, CDR2 SQIVND (reference sequence). The CDR3 nucleotides read TGTGCCAGTAGTATGAGCAGCTCTGGGGCCAACGTCCTGACTTTC. As protein: CASSMSSSGANVLTF.

This clone was detected only once. The DNA of the CDR3 is TGCGCCAGCAGCTTGTCGGGGGGCGAGGACTATGGCTACACCTTC. Its translation is CASSLSGGEDYGYTF. The genes are TRBV5-1 and TRBJ1-2; D is possibly TRBD1 (6 bases). The CDR3 has 15 residues. V lost 1 base and J lost 3, with 13 bases in between. From germline, CDR1 is SGHRS and CDR2 YFSETQ.

The chain combines TRBV3-1 (or the pseudogene TRBV3-2) with TRBJ2-2; D is perhaps TRBD1 or TRBD2 (6 bases each). This CDR3 has 16 residues. Trimming took off 4 bases at V and 7 bases at J, with 19 bases between the two ends. Germline V gene data show CDR1 as LGHDT and CDR2 as YNNKEL (reference sequence). CDR3 region: CASSLLWGANGGELFF. DNA of the CDR3: TGTGCCAGCAGCCTTCTTTGGGGGGCGAATGGCGGGGAGCTGTTTTTT.